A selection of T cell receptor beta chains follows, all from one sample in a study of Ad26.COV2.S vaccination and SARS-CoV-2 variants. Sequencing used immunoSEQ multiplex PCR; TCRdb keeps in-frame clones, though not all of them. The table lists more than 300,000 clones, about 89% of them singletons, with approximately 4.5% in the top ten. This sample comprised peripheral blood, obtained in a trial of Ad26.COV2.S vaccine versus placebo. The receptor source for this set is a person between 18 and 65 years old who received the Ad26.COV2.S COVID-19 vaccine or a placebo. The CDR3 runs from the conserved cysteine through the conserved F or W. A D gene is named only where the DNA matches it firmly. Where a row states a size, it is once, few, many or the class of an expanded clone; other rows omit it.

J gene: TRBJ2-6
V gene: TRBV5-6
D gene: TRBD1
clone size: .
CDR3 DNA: TGTGCCAGCAAATTCGGGACAGGGGGCGGTTGGGCCAACGTCCTGACTTTC
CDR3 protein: CASKFGTGGGWANVLTF

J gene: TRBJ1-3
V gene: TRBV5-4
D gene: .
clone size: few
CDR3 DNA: TGTGCCAGCAGCCAGTGGGGAAACACCATATATTTT
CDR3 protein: CASSQWGNTIYF

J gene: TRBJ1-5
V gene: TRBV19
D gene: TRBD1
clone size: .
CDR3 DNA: TGTGCCAGTAGTCCCAGGGACAGGGGGTTAGGCAATCAGCCCCAGCATTTT
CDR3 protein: CASSPRDRGLGNQPQHF

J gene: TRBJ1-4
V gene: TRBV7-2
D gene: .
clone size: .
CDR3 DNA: TGTGCCAGCAGCTTAGCGCATGCGGGAGGTGGGGAAAAACTGTTTTTT
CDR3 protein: CASSLAHAGGGEKLFF

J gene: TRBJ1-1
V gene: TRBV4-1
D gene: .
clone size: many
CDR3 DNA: TGCGCCAGCAGCCAAGGGCTTTTTGGGTGGAACACTGAAGCTTTCTTT
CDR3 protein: CASSQGLFGWNTEAFF

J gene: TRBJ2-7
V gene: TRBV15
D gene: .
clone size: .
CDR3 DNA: TGTGCCACCAGCACCACTAGATCCCACTACGAGCAGTACTTC
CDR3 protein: CATSTTRSHYEQYF

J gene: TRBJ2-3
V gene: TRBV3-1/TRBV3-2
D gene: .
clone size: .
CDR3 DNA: TGTGCCAGCAGCCAAGAGATAGGGAGCACAGATACGCAGTATTTT
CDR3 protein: CASSQEIGSTDTQYF

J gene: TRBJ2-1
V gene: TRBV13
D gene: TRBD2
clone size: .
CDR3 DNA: TGTGCCAGCAGCGATAGGACTAGCGGGGGGGCTAATGAGCAGTTCTTC
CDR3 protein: CASSDRTSGGANEQFF

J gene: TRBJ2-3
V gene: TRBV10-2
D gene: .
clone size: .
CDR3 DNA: TGCGCCAGCAGTGAGGGGAGCTGGAGCACAGATACGCAGTATTTT
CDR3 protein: CASSEGSWSTDTQYF

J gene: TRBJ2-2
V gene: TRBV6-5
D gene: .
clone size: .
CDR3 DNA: TGTGCCAGCAGTCCGACACTTAACCCCACCGGGGAGCTGTTTTTT
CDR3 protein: CASSPTLNPTGELFF

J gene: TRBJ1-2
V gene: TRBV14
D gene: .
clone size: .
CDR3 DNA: TGTGCCAGCAGCCGAGCCACGGACTATGGCTACACCTTC
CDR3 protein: CASSRATDYGYTF

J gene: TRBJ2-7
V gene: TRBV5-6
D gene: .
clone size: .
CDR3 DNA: TGTGCCAGCAGCTCCGGACAGAGACAGTACTTC
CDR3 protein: CASSSGQRQYF

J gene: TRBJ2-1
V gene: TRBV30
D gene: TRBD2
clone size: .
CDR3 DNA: TGTGCCTGGAGGCCCCAGGGCCTAGCGGGAGCCTACAATGAGCAGTTCTTC
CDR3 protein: CAWRPQGLAGAYNEQFF

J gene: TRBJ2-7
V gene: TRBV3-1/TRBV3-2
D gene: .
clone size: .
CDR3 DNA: TGTGCCAGCAGCCAAGGGGAGACAGGCTACGAGCAGTACTTC
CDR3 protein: CASSQGETGYEQYF

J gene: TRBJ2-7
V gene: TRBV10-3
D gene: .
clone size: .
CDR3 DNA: TGTGCCATCAGTGAGTCTGAAGTTCCGGAGCAGTACTTC
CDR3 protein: CAISESEVPEQYF

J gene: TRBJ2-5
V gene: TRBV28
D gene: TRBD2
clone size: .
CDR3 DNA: TGTGCCAGCAGCCGGACTAGTCACGAGACCCAGTACTTC
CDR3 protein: CASSRTSHETQYF

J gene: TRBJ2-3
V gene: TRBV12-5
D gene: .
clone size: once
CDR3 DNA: TGTGCTAGTGGTTTGAGTACAGATACGCAGTATTTT
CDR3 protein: CASGLSTDTQYF

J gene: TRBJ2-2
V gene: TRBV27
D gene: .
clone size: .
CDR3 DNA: TGTGCCAGCAGTTTAACCCCGATCAGGGTCACGAACACCGGGGAGCTGTTTTTT
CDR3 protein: CASSLTPIRVTNTGELFF

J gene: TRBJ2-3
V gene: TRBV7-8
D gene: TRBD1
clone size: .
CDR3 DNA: TGTGCCAGCAGCCCGGGACAGGCGGACACAGATACGCAGTATTTT
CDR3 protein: CASSPGQADTDTQYF

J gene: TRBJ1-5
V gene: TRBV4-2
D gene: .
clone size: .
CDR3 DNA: TGTGCCAGCAGCCAAGGGACAGCACTAAATCAGCCCCAGCATTTT
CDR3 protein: CASSQGTALNQPQHF

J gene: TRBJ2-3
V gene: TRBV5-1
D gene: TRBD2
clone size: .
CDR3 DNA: TGCGCCAGCAGCCTCTTACTAGCGGGGGGGCAAGATACGCAGTATTTT
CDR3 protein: CASSLLLAGGQDTQYF

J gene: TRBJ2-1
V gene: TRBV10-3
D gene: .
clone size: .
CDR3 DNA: TGTGCCATCGCAGGGAGCTCCTACAATGAGCAGTTCTTC
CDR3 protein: CAIAGSSYNEQFF

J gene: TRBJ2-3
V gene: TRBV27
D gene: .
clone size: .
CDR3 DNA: TGTGCCAGCAGTCCCCCGGAGGGGGCCGCAGATACGCAGTATTTT
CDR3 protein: CASSPPEGAADTQYF

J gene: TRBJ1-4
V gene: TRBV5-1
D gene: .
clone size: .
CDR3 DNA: TGCGCCAGCAGCCTAGGACAGCGAACAACTAATGAAAAACTGTTTTTT
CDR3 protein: CASSLGQRTTNEKLFF

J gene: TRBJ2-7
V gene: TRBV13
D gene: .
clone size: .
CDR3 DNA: TGTGCCAGCAGCTGGGGATCGGAAGGGCCCTCCTACGAGCAGTACTTC
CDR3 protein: CASSWGSEGPSYEQYF

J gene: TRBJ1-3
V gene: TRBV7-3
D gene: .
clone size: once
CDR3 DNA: TGTGCCAGCAGCTTTGGGAGTGGAAACACCATATATTTT
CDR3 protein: CASSFGSGNTIYF

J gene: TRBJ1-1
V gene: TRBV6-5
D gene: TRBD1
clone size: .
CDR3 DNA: TGTGCCAGCAGAGACAGGGGGCGGGGCACTGAAGCTTTCTTT
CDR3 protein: CASRDRGRGTEAFF

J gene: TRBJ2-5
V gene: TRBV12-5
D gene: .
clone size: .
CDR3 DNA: TGTGCTAGTGTCCCGGTCGGGGGCGCGGAGACCCAGTACTTC
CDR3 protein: CASVPVGGAETQYF

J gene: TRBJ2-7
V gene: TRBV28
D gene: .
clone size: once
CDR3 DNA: TGTGCCAGCAGTTTTTTCTCGGTCAGCTCCTACGAGCAGTACTTC
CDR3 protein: CASSFFSVSSYEQYF

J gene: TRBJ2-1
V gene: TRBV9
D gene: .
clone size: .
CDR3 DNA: TGTGCCAGCAGCGTAGCGGGGGACCCCTACAATGAGCAGTTCTTC
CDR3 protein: CASSVAGDPYNEQFF

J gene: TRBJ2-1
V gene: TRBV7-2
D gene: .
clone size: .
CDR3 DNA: TGTGCCAGCAGCCAGGGCCTCCGGGATGAGCAGTTCTTC
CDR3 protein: CASSQGLRDEQFF

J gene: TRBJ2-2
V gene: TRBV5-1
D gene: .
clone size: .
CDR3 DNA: TGCGCCAGCAGCCGGGACCCTAACACCGGGGAGCTGTTTTTT
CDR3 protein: CASSRDPNTGELFF

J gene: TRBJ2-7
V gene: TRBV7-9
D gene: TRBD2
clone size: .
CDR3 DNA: TGTGCCAGCAGCTTTTTCCTAGCGGGATTAGACGAGCAGTACTTC
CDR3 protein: CASSFFLAGLDEQYF

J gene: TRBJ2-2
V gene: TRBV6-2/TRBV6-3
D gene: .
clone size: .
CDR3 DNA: TGTGCCAGCAGTAAGGGACAGAACACCGGGGAGCTGTTTTTT
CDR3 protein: CASSKGQNTGELFF

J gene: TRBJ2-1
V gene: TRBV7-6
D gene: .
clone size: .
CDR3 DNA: TGTGCCAGCAGCCCTAGTGCAGGGGCCTTCCACAATGAGCAGTTCTTC
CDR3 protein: CASSPSAGAFHNEQFF

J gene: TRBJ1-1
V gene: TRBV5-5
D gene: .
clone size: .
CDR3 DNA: TGTGCCAGCAGCTTGGCGGGGATACCGAACACTGAAGCTTTCTTT
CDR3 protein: CASSLAGIPNTEAFF

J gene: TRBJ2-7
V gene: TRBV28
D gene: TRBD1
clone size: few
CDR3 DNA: TGTGCCAGCAGTGGTGGGACAGGGGCCTACGAGCAGTACTTC
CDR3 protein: CASSGGTGAYEQYF

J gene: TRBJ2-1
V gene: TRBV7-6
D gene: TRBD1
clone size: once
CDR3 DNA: TGTGCCAGCAGTGACCTCGGACAGGGTGTGAACAATGAGCAGTTCTTC
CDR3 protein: CASSDLGQGVNNEQFF

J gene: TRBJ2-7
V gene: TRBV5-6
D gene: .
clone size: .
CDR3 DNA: TGTGCCAGCAGCTTAATAGGGGGGAACGAGCAGTACTTC
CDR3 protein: CASSLIGGNEQYF

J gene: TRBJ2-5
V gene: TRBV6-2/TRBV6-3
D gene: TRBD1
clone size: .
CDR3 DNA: TGTGCCAGCAGTTGGGACAGGGCAGTGGGGGAGACCCAGTACTTC
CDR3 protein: CASSWDRAVGETQYF

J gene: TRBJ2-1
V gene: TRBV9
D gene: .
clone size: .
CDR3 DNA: TGTGCCAGCAGCGTCCTTAGCGGAGCCTACAATGAGCAGTTCTTC
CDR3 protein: CASSVLSGAYNEQFF

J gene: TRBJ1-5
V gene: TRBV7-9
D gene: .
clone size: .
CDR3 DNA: TGTGCCAGCAGTCAAGACGGCATTCAGCCCCAGCATTTT
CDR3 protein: CASSQDGIQPQHF

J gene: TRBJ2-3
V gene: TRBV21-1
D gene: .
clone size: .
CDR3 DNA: TGTGCCAGCAGCAATTTCCGGGACAGGGGGGCGCAGTATTTT
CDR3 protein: CASSNFRDRGAQYF

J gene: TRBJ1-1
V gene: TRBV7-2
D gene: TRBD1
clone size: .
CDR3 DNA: TGTGCCAGCAGCCTAGACAGGGGAGGAGGCCCTGAAGCTTTCTTT
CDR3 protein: CASSLDRGGGPEAFF

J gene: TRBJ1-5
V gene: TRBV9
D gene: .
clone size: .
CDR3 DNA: TGTGCCAGCGGCCCGGACAGCGGGCACCATCAGCCCCAGCATTTT
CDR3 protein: CASGPDSGHHQPQHF

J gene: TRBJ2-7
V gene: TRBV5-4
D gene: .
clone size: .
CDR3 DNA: TGTGCCAGCAGCCGTCAAGACAGCTCCTACGAGCAGTACTTC
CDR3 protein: CASSRQDSSYEQYF

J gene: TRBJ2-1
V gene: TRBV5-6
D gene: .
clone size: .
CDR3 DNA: TGTGCCAGCAGCTTGGGGCCGATAGCGACAGATAACAATGAGCAGTTCTTC
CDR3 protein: CASSLGPIATDNNEQFF